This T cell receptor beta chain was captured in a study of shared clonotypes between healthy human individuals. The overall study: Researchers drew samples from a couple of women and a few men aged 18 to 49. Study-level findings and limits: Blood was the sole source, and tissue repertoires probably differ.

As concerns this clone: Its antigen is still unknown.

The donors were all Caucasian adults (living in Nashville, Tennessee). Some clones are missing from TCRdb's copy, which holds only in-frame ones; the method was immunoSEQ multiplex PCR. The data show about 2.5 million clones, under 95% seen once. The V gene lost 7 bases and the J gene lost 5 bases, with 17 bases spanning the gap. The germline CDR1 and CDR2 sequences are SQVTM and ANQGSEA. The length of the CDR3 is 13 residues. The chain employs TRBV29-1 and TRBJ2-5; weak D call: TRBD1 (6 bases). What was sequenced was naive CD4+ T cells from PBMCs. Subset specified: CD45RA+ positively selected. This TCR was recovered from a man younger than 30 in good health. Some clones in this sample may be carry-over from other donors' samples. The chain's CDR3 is CSGASGTSETQYF. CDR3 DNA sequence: TGCAGCGGGGCATCAGGGACATCTGAGACCCAGTACTTC.